This is a list of T cell receptor beta chains from one sample in a study of T cell repertoires in cytomegalovirus infection. TCRdb independently ran MiXCR on the reads; one entry per CDR3 protein. Altogether approximately 630,000 distinct CDR3 sequences are present, about 24% being singletons, with the ten largest covering 6.5% to 10%. Sequencing was performed on CD8+ T cells from PBMCs. The source is a human donor in good health (CMV status not recorded). Some clones in this sample may be carry-over from other donors' samples. Both conserved end residues are part of each CDR3. A D gene is named only where the DNA matches it firmly. Some rows have no size entry. The others give once, few or many, or a class for an expanded clone.

v_gene: TRBV14; d_gene: TRBD1; j_gene: TRBJ1-1; abundance: NA; CDR3aa: CASSQNRGLNTEAFF; CDR3nt: TGTGCCAGCAGCCAGAACAGGGGGCTCAACACTGAAGCTTTCTTT
v_gene: TRBV29-1; d_gene: TRBD1; j_gene: TRBJ1-1; abundance: few; CDR3aa: CSVQGALITEAFF; CDR3nt: TGCAGCGTTCAGGGGGCGTTGATCACTGAAGCTTTCTTT
v_gene: TRBV4-3; d_gene: NA; j_gene: TRBJ2-1; abundance: NA; CDR3aa: CASSQGEVNEQFF; CDR3nt: TGCGCCAGCAGTCAAGGCGAGGTCAATGAGCAGTTCTTC
v_gene: TRBV29-1; d_gene: TRBD1; j_gene: TRBJ1-2; abundance: NA; CDR3aa: CSVDGDSKDYGYTF; CDR3nt: TGCAGCGTTGATGGGGACAGTAAGGACTATGGCTACACCTTC
v_gene: TRBV28; d_gene: TRBD2; j_gene: TRBJ2-3; abundance: many; CDR3aa: CASRGESTSGDPRQPTDTQYF; CDR3nt: TGTGCCAGCAGGGGGGAATCGACTAGCGGGGACCCACGACAACCCACAGATACGCAGTATTTT
v_gene: TRBV29-1; d_gene: NA; j_gene: TRBJ2-3; abundance: NA; CDR3aa: CSVELGENTDTQYF; CDR3nt: TGCAGCGTTGAACTGGGGGAAAACACAGATACGCAGTATTTT
v_gene: TRBV4-1; d_gene: NA; j_gene: TRBJ2-1; abundance: few; CDR3aa: CASSSRWAVDYNEQFF; CDR3nt: TGCGCCAGCAGCAGCCGCTGGGCGGTAGACTACAATGAGCAGTTCTTC
v_gene: TRBV4-3; d_gene: NA; j_gene: TRBJ2-2; abundance: NA; CDR3aa: CASSLEVAGELFF; CDR3nt: TGCGCCAGCAGTCTAGAGGTTGCCGGGGAGCTGTTTTTT
v_gene: TRBV7-9; d_gene: TRBD1; j_gene: TRBJ1-1; abundance: few; CDR3aa: CASSWTGQNTEAFF; CDR3nt: TGTGCCAGCAGCTGGACAGGCCAGAACACTGAAGCTTTCTTT
v_gene: TRBV28; d_gene: TRBD2; j_gene: TRBJ2-1; abundance: NA; CDR3aa: CASSLRAGGGNEQFF; CDR3nt: TGTGCCAGCAGTTTAAGGGCGGGGGGGGGGAATGAGCAGTTCTTC
v_gene: TRBV12-3/TRBV12-4; d_gene: NA; j_gene: TRBJ1-5; abundance: many; CDR3aa: CASSLGRIEPQHF; CDR3nt: TGTGCCAGCAGTTTAGGGAGAATTGAGCCCCAGCATTTT
v_gene: TRBV7-9; d_gene: NA; j_gene: TRBJ1-2; abundance: NA; CDR3aa: CASSAIIRGHDSNYGYTF; CDR3nt: TGTGCCAGCAGCGCAATAATTCGTGGACACGACTCTAACTATGGCTACACCTTC
v_gene: TRBV10-3; d_gene: NA; j_gene: TRBJ2-1; abundance: NA; CDR3aa: CAISGGGEQFF; CDR3nt: TGTGCCATCAGTGGGGGAGGTGAGCAGTTCTTC
v_gene: TRBV13; d_gene: TRBD2; j_gene: TRBJ2-1; abundance: NA; CDR3aa: CASSLGRGGGYEQFF; CDR3nt: TGTGCCAGCAGCTTAGGACGGGGGGGAGGCTATGAGCAGTTCTTC
v_gene: TRBV27; d_gene: TRBD2; j_gene: TRBJ2-1; abundance: NA; CDR3aa: CASSPPGLLSYNEQFF; CDR3nt: TGTGCCAGCAGTCCACCGGGACTACTCTCCTACAATGAGCAGTTCTTC
v_gene: TRBV6-6; d_gene: NA; j_gene: TRBJ1-5; abundance: NA; CDR3aa: CASSYVREPGQPQHF; CDR3nt: TGTGCCAGCAGTTACGTCCGAGAGCCAGGTCAGCCCCAGCATTTT
v_gene: TRBV6-4; d_gene: TRBD2; j_gene: TRBJ2-1; abundance: NA; CDR3aa: CASSGAGGFNEQFF; CDR3nt: TGTGCCAGCAGTGGAGCGGGGGGCTTCAATGAGCAGTTCTTC
v_gene: TRBV10-3; d_gene: TRBD2; j_gene: TRBJ2-1; abundance: NA; CDR3aa: CAISESTGGDYNEQFF; CDR3nt: TGTGCCATCAGTGAGTCGACGGGGGGGGATTACAATGAGCAGTTCTTC
v_gene: TRBV7-9; d_gene: TRBD1; j_gene: TRBJ2-1; abundance: many; CDR3aa: CASSWGQPSYNEQFF; CDR3nt: TGTGCCAGCAGCTGGGGACAGCCCTCCTACAATGAGCAGTTCTTC
v_gene: TRBV29-1; d_gene: NA; j_gene: TRBJ1-2; abundance: NA; CDR3aa: CSIAGMSGYGYTF; CDR3nt: TGCAGCATTGCAGGGATGTCTGGCTATGGCTACACCTTC
v_gene: TRBV12-3/TRBV12-4; d_gene: NA; j_gene: TRBJ2-2; abundance: many; CDR3aa: CASSWQNRDVSLPGELFF; CDR3nt: TGTGCCAGCAGTTGGCAGAACCGGGACGTCTCCCTCCCCGGGGAGCTGTTTTTT
v_gene: TRBV4-1; d_gene: NA; j_gene: TRBJ2-7; abundance: NA; CDR3aa: CASSQEGEQYF; CDR3nt: TGCGCCAGCAGCCAAGAGGGCGAGCAGTACTTC
v_gene: TRBV7-2; d_gene: TRBD1; j_gene: TRBJ2-3; abundance: many; CDR3aa: CASSKGQGDVAIDTQYF; CDR3nt: TGTGCCAGCAGCAAGGGACAGGGCGACGTCGCGATCGACACGCAGTATTTT
v_gene: TRBV7-6; d_gene: TRBD2; j_gene: TRBJ2-7; abundance: many; CDR3aa: CASSTGTSPGNEQYF; CDR3nt: TGTGCCAGCAGCACCGGGACTAGCCCCGGCAACGAGCAGTACTTC
v_gene: TRBV6-4; d_gene: NA; j_gene: TRBJ2-1; abundance: NA; CDR3aa: CASSAGGPWEQFF; CDR3nt: TGTGCCAGCAGTGCCGGGGGGCCCTGGGAGCAGTTCTTC
v_gene: TRBV15; d_gene: NA; j_gene: TRBJ1-6; abundance: NA; CDR3aa: CATNRDQASNSPLHF; CDR3nt: TGTGCCACCAACAGAGATCAGGCCTCTAATTCACCCCTCCACTTT
v_gene: TRBV6-2/TRBV6-3; d_gene: TRBD1; j_gene: TRBJ1-5; abundance: few; CDR3aa: CASSRGPQSQPQHF; CDR3nt: TGTGCCAGCAGTAGGGGGCCTCAGAGCCAGCCCCAGCATTTT
v_gene: TRBV7-2; d_gene: NA; j_gene: TRBJ2-1; abundance: many; CDR3aa: CASSQPRGALITYNEQFF; CDR3nt: TGTGCCAGCAGCCAACCGAGAGGGGCCCTGATAACCTACAATGAGCAGTTCTTC